This record concerns one T cell receptor (beta chain) sequence. Assay: immunoSEQ multiplex PCR; the TCRdb copy retains only in-frame clones and omits some. Of 360,000 or so clones in the sample, about 90% were seen once. From germline, CDR1 is GTSNPN and CDR2 SVGIG (reference sequence). CDR3 length: 11 amino acids. The V gene lost 5 bases and the J gene lost 3 bases, with 7 bases spanning the gap. These data are taken from a study of blood T cell repertoires in COVID-19. The clonotype originates from a woman aged 25 to 45 who had recovered from COVID-19. This chain joins TRBV30 and TRBJ1-2; D is unresolved. Material for sequencing was PBMCs or T cells enriched from blood (not recorded which). CDR3 nucleotides: TGTGCCTGGGGTAGAGACTATGGCTACACCTTC. It yields the protein CAWGRDYGYTF.